A selection of T cell receptor beta chains follows, all from one sample in a study of OX40 agonist ivuxolimab in advanced cancers. This table comes from immunoSEQ multiplex PCR, and its TCRdb copy is limited to in-frame clones, with some not included. The table includes roughly 67,000 clones, roughly 80% detected once. The sample was CD4+ or CD8+ T cells sorted from blood, taken in a trial of the OX40 agonist ivuxolimab. All receptors derive from an adult with an advanced solid tumor such as melanoma, head and neck, liver or kidney cancer. The CDR3 runs from the conserved cysteine through the conserved F or W. D genes are given only for firm matches. Clone size is stated in some rows and not others, as once, few, many or a class when expanded.

v_call,d_call,clone_size,j_call,cdr3_aa,cdr3_nt
TRBV5-1,TRBD1,-,TRBJ2-5,CASSLMETGGTMDQYF,TGCGCCAGCAGCTTGATGGAGACAGGGGGCACCATGGACCAGTACTTC
TRBV9,-,-,TRBJ1-2,CASSPEFNYGYTF,TGTGCCAGCAGCCCCGAGTTTAACTATGGCTACACCTTC
TRBV11-2,TRBD1,-,TRBJ2-2,CASSSGTGGHGELFF,TGTGCCAGCAGTTCCGGGACAGGGGGCCACGGGGAGCTGTTTTTT
TRBV27,TRBD1,few,TRBJ1-1,CASSLMDRGGMNTEAFF,TGTGCCAGCAGTTTAATGGACAGGGGCGGGATGAACACTGAAGCTTTCTTT
TRBV10-3,-,-,TRBJ2-1,CAISDGGASYNEQFF,TGTGCCATCAGTGATGGGGGGGCTAGCTACAATGAGCAGTTCTTC
TRBV10-3,TRBD1,-,TRBJ1-4,CAISGTGVKLFF,TGTGCCATCTCCGGGACAGGGGTAAAACTGTTTTTT
TRBV14,TRBD2,-,TRBJ2-3,CASSRGTSADTQYF,TGTGCCAGCAGCCGAGGGACTAGCGCGGATACGCAGTATTTT
TRBV19,-,-,TRBJ2-7,CASSSGFRRGRSYEQYF,TGTGCCAGTAGTAGCGGATTTCGGCGGGGCCGCTCCTACGAGCAGTACTTC
TRBV5-4,TRBD2,-,TRBJ2-5,CASSWGGTQETQYF,TGTGCCAGCAGCTGGGGGGGGACTCAAGAGACCCAGTACTTC
TRBV6-1,TRBD1,-,TRBJ2-2,CASSEVEIHAPGQGDPGELFF,TGTGCCAGCAGTGAAGTGGAAATCCACGCCCCGGGACAGGGGGACCCCGGGGAGCTGTTTTTT
TRBV19,TRBD2,-,TRBJ2-2,CASIKMGLAGGQNTGELFF,TGTGCCAGTATCAAAATGGGACTAGCGGGGGGTCAGAACACCGGGGAGCTGTTTTTT
TRBV28,TRBD1,-,TRBJ1-2,CASSTTGQKLYGYTF,TGTGCCAGCAGTACGACGGGACAGAAACTCTATGGCTACACCTTC
TRBV5-1,-,-,TRBJ1-1,CASSLRGRETEAFF,TGCGCCAGCAGCTTGCGGGGCAGGGAGACTGAAGCTTTCTTT
TRBV5-6,TRBD1,-,TRBJ1-2,CASRIRGRDYGYTF,TGTGCCAGCAGGATCAGGGGGCGAGACTATGGCTACACCTTC
TRBV2,-,-,TRBJ1-2,CASSEGVRGRTLYGYTF,TGTGCCAGCAGTGAAGGCGTTCGGGGCAGGACATTATATGGCTACACCTTC
TRBV19,-,-,TRBJ2-6,CASSFGSGANVLTF,TGTGCCAGTAGTTTTGGCTCTGGGGCCAACGTCCTGACTTTC
TRBV30,TRBD2,-,TRBJ2-2,CAWSRRAGFTGELFF,TGTGCCTGGAGTCGCCGAGCGGGATTCACCGGGGAGCTGTTTTTT
TRBV7-9,-,-,TRBJ1-1,CASSSLVRRAPNTEAFF,TGTGCCAGCAGCTCACTAGTTCGTAGGGCCCCCAACACTGAAGCTTTCTTT
TRBV4-3,-,-,TRBJ2-1,CASSRTGTNEQFF,TGCGCCAGCAGCCGTACAGGAACAAATGAGCAGTTCTTC
TRBV20-1,-,-,TRBJ2-7,CSARDGYEQYF,TGCAGTGCTAGAGATGGCTACGAGCAGTACTTC
TRBV2,TRBD1,-,TRBJ1-2,CASKGQGLDGYTF,TGTGCCAGCAAGGGACAGGGTCTGGACGGCTACACCTTC
TRBV7-2,-,once,TRBJ1-3,CASSLALSSGNTIYF,TGTGCCAGCAGCTTAGCCCTTAGCTCTGGAAACACCATATATTTT
TRBV9,TRBD2,once,TRBJ2-5,CASSAGTIQETQYF,TGTGCCAGCAGCGCCGGGACTATCCAAGAGACCCAGTACTTC
TRBV30,-,once,TRBJ1-3,CASSRGSGNTIYF,TGTGCCAGTTCCCGGGGATCTGGAAACACCATATATTTT
TRBV6-5,TRBD1,-,TRBJ1-4,CASSYATGGNEKLFF,TGTGCCAGCAGTTACGCGACAGGGGGGAATGAAAAACTGTTTTTT
TRBV27,-,-,TRBJ1-2,CASSLAGANNYGYTF,TGTGCCAGCAGTTTAGCAGGGGCTAATAACTATGGCTACACCTTC